Below are 23 T cell receptor beta chains sequenced from a single sample in a study of monozygotic twins with inflammatory bowel disease. One entry per CDR3 protein, without DNA, is what TCRdb gives after re-calling the 5' RACE reads. Its listing shows 300,000 to 400,000 distinct CDR3 sequences. Sequencing used blood. The receptors shown here come from a human donor with ulcerative colitis or Crohn's disease, or a healthy co-twin of an affected twin (not recorded which).

This chain connects TRBV29-1 to TRBJ2-1; TCRdb indicates TRBD2, and absent DNA this call remains unverified. CDR1 and CDR2 from the germline V gene are SQVTM and ANQGSEA. This CDR3 comprises 13 residues. The CDR3 loop reads CSGGTRGGDEQFF.

The chain recombines TRBV24-1 with TRBJ2-1. This CDR3 has 12 residues. The germline V gene has CDR1 KGHDR and CDR2 SFDVKD. CDR3 in amino acids: CATSDLQVEQFF.

The V call is TRBV11-2, the J call TRBJ2-1; the TCRdb D gene call, TRBD2, has no DNA to confirm it. There are 14 residues in the CDR3. Germline V gene data show CDR1 as SGHAT and CDR2 as FQNNGV. This chain's CDR3 is CASSLEPSGGYQFF. Complete variable domain (other parts from reference TRBV11-2 and TRBJ2-1): EAGVAQSPRYKIIEKRQSVAFWCNPISGHATLYWYQQILGQGPKLLIQFQNNGVVDDSQLPKDRFSAERLKGVDSTLKIQPAKLEDSAVYLCASSLEPSGGYQFFGPGTRLTVL.

V gene TRBV6-2 or TRBV6-3 combines with J gene TRBJ2-2. The CDR3 contains 11 residues. Germline CDR1 reads MNHEY; CDR2 reads SVGEGT. CDR3 in amino acids: CATLTTGELFF.

This chain's CDR3 is CASSQETTRYGYTF. The chain recombines TRBV4-2 with TRBJ1-2. CDR1 is LGHNA, CDR2 YNFKEQ, per germline. The CDR3 consists of 14 residues.

V gene TRBV29-1 combines with J gene TRBJ1-1; the TRBD1 assignment by TCRdb is unverifiable without DNA. The length of the CDR3 is 15 residues. Per the germline V gene, CDR1 is SQVTM and CDR2 is ANQGSEA. CDR3 region: CSVEDRGGLRAEAFF.

The rearrangement joins TRBV18 to TRBJ2-3. In germline, CDR1 is KGHSH, CDR2 LQKENI. The CDR3 runs to 16 residues. The CDR3 is CASSPPAGTEPDTQYF.

CDR3 residues: CAWSVGRGGYTF. V is TRBV30 and J is TRBJ1-2. Germline-derived CDR1 and CDR2 are GTSNPN and SVGIG (reference sequence). The CDR3 loop spans 12 amino acids.

V gene TRBV27 combines with J gene TRBJ2-1; with no DNA, the TCRdb D assignment of TRBD2 cannot be verified. The CDR3 extends over 13 amino acids. The germline CDR1 and CDR2 sequences are MNHEY and SMNVEV (reference sequence). CDR3 sequence reads: CASSFRLAGEQFF.

The V gene is TRBV12-3 or TRBV12-4, the J gene TRBJ2-4; absent DNA, TCRdb's TRBD1 call cannot be checked. CDR3 length equals 17 residues. The CDR3 region is CASSWTGIKGAENIQYF.

V and J are TRBV6-5 and TRBJ2-3; TCRdb designates TRBD2, a call that cannot be tested without DNA. The CDR3 loop spans 12 amino acids. Germline V CDR1 and CDR2: MNHEY, SVGAGI. The CDR3 reads CASSLSGGTQYF.

The genes are TRBV20-1 and TRBJ2-7; as DNA is missing, the TRBD1 call by TCRdb cannot be tested. There are 15 residues in the CDR3. Germline V gene lookup returns CDR1 DFQATT and CDR2 SNEGSKA (reference sequence). CDR3 region: CSATGGGTASYEQYF.

This rearrangement joins TRBV19 to TRBJ1-5. The length of the CDR3 is 12 residues. CDR1 is LNHDA and CDR2 is SQIVND in the germline V gene (reference sequence). Here the CDR3 reads CASSIVAGSQHF.

V usage is TRBV20-1 and J usage is TRBJ2-5; TCRdb's D gene call, TRBD2, goes unchecked for lack of DNA. Germline CDR1 is DFQATT and CDR2 is SNEGSKA (reference sequence). This CDR3 spans 15 amino acids. This CDR3 is CSAERTSGMRETQYF.

The rearrangement links TRBV28 to TRBJ2-7. This CDR3 region has 13 residues. CDR1 and CDR2 from the germline V gene are MDHEN and SYDVKM. CDR3 in amino acids: CASMLASSYEQYF.

This chain links TRBV18 with TRBJ2-1. The CDR3 sequence is 14 residues long. Germline values: CDR1 KGHSH, CDR2 LQKENI. CDR3 residues: CASSPESSYNEQFF.

This chain connects TRBV5-4 to TRBJ2-3; TCRdb gives TRBD2 as the D gene, but with no DNA this cannot be confirmed. The CDR3 spans 17 residues. Per the germline V gene, CDR1 is SGHNT and CDR2 is YYREEE (reference sequence). The CDR3 loop reads CASSPPKGAGMEDTQYF.

CDR3 in amino acids: CASSPTGGAVSVAFF. V gene TRBV12-3 or TRBV12-4 combines with J gene TRBJ1-1; absent DNA, TCRdb's TRBD1 call cannot be checked. The CDR3 consists of 15 residues.

CDR3 loop: CASSRMGTGANVLTF. The chain uses TRBV4-3 and TRBJ2-6. The CDR3 contains 15 residues. Germline V gives CDR1 LGHNA, CDR2 YSLEER.

The chain recombines TRBV7-8 with TRBJ1-1. CDR3 length: 16 residues. Looked up from germline, CDR1 is SGHVS and CDR2 is FQNEAQ. CDR3 sequence: CASSSDRGLWNTEAFF. The full variable domain, its missing parts supplied by reference TRBV7-8 and TRBJ1-1, is GAGVSQSPRYKVAKRGQDVALRCDPISGHVSLFWYQQALGQGPEFLTYFQNEAQLDKSGLPSDRFFAERPEGSVSTLKIQRTQQEDSAVYLCASSSDRGLWNTEAFFGQGTRLTVV.

The rearrangement joins TRBV29-1 to TRBJ2-7; the TRBD1 assignment by TCRdb is unverifiable without DNA. The CDR3 is made up of 15 amino acids. Germline-derived CDR1 and CDR2 are SQVTM and ANQGSEA. The CDR3 protein is CSVGSLTGGLDEQYF.

This chain links TRBV7-6 with TRBJ2-3; TCRdb names TRBD1, which stays unverified in the absence of DNA. CDR1 is SGHVS, CDR2 FNYEAQ, per germline. This CDR3 contains 15 residues. The CDR3 loop is CASSFLDRGTDTQYF.

The chain links TRBV3-1 to TRBJ2-2; the D gene TCRdb calls, TRBD1, cannot be checked with no DNA. The CDR3 has 16 residues. Germline CDR1 reads LGHDT; CDR2 reads YNNKEL (reference sequence). The CDR3 reads CASSQGSGSRTGELFF.